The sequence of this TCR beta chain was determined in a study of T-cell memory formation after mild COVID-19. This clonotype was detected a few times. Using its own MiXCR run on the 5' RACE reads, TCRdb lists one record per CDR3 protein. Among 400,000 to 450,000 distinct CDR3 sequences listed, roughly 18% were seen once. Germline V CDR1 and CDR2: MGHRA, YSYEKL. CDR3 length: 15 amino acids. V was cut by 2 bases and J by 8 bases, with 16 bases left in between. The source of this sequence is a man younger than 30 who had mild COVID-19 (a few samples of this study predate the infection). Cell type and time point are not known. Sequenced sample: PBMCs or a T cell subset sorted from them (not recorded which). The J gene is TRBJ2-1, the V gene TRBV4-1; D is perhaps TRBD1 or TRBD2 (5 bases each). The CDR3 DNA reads TGCGCCAGCAGCCAATGGGACCGCGACGGCGATGAGCAGTTCTTC. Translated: CASSQWDRDGDEQFF.